Presented here are 23 T cell receptor beta chains from one specimen sequenced in a study of post-analysis software for immune sequencing data (dated by TCRdb to between 2014 and 2017). Overall study outcomes, separate from this receptor: Patients showed significantly higher frequencies than controls for roughly 5 TRBV segments, among them TRBV5-6, TRBV5-1 and TRBV20-1.

For these receptors, no antigen is known. The library was produced with PCR. The listed sequencing device is Illumina HiSeq 2500. Unique molecular identifiers were incorporated into TCR beta cDNA libraries to reduce PCR and sequencing biases. TCRdb redid the processing of the public reads, applying fastp at Q25 and MiXCR, and retained in-frame beta chains. Each entry is one CDR3 protein sequence, shown with its most common DNA and genes. Here the sample has about 460,000 distinct CDR3 sequences; over 35% occur a single time. The ten largest make up about 12% of the sample. The specimen was blood. The receptor source for this set is a girl aged 10 to 17 with multiple sclerosis.

The CDR3 loop reads CATNSGRAHEQYF. In DNA, the CDR3 is TGTGCCACCAATAGCGGGAGGGCCCACGAGCAGTACTTC. V usage is TRBV7-2 and J usage is TRBJ2-7; 11 bases agree with TRBD2. With V trimmed by 10 bases and J by 5 bases, 7 bases remained unmatched. The germline V gene has CDR1 SGHTA and CDR2 FQGNSA. The CDR3 is made up of 13 amino acids. Supplemented by reference TRBV7-2 and TRBJ2-7, the full variable domain reads GAGVSQSPSNKVTEKGKDVELRCDPISGHTALYWYRQSLGQGLEFLIYFQGNSAPDKSGLPSDRFSAERTGGSVSTLTIQRTQQEDSAVYLCATNSGRAHEQYFGPGTRLTVT.

The gene calls are TRBV10-1 and TRBJ2-1; D possibly corresponds to TRBD2 (6 bases). CDR1 and CDR2 (germline): WNHNN, SYGVQD (reference sequence). The CDR3 runs 15 residues. V dropped 4 bases and J dropped 7 bases, with 17 bases sitting between them. The CDR3: CASSGSGLGGNEQFF. CDR3 nucleotide sequence: TGCGCCAGCAGTGGCTCGGGACTCGGGGGAAATGAGCAGTTCTTC.

In this sample, this clonotype turned up a few times. V and J are TRBV20-1 and TRBJ2-7, with 10 bases aligning to TRBD1. The CDR3 runs to 15 residues. Trimming removed 3 bases from V and 5 bases from J; junction bases left unmatched: 10. Germline loops: CDR1 DFQATT, CDR2 SNEGSKA (reference sequence). The CDR3 spells CSASADRTGGNEQYF. CDR3 DNA sequence: TGCAGTGCTAGTGCTGATCGGACAGGGGGTAACGAGCAGTACTTC.

There are many counts of this clonotype. This rearrangement joins TRBV5-1 to TRBJ2-1; the match to TRBD2 covers 10 bases. The CDR3 has 15 residues. V trimming: 0 bases; J trimming: 6 bases; junction bases outside the gene matches: 3. The germline V gene has CDR1 SGHRS and CDR2 YFSETQ. CDR3 coding DNA: TGCGCCAGCAGCTTGGAGCGGGAGGGCCCCAATGAGCAGTTCTTC. This encodes CASSLEREGPNEQFF.

There are many counts of this clonotype. The rearrangement joins TRBV9 to TRBJ2-5; D is perhaps TRBD1 (6 bases). Per germline, CDR1 SGDLS and CDR2 YYNGEE. The length of the CDR3 is 16 residues. Deletions cut 0 bases from V and 1 base from J, with 13 bases between. This CDR3 is CASSVEARGIQETQYF. The CDR3 region has the DNA TGTGCCAGCAGCGTAGAGGCCAGGGGAATCCAAGAGACCCAGTACTTC.

This clonotype was found a few times. The V and J genes are TRBV30 and TRBJ1-6, with a weak D call TRBD1 (5 bases). The V gene's germline CDR1 is GTSNPN and CDR2 SVGIG (reference sequence). The CDR3 extends over 12 amino acids. The V and J ends lost 3 bases and 16 bases respectively, with 16 bases between them. The CDR3 nucleotides are TGTGCCTGGAGCCCCCGGGCAGGGCTACTCCACTTT. This encodes CAWSPRAGLLHF.

This clonotype was picked up a small number of times. The chain links TRBV28 to TRBJ2-1, with a tentative D call TRBD2 (6 bases). This CDR3 spans 11 amino acids. Germline CDR1 MDHEN, CDR2 SYDVKM. V was cut by 6 bases and J by 9 bases, with 9 bases left in between. The CDR3, as DNA: TGTGCCAGCAGAGGGCGGGGTGAGCAGTTCTTC. It translates to CASRGRGEQFF.

This clonotype was counted a single time. J is TRBJ1-1 and V is TRBV5-1; 8 positions agree with TRBD1. This CDR3 comprises 14 residues. V was pared by 3 bases and J by 6 bases, with 7 bases of the junction left unmatched. CDR1 is SGHRS, CDR2 YFSETQ, per germline. CDR3 nucleotide sequence: TGCGCCAGCAGCTCTTCGACAGGGGACGCTGAAGCTTTCTTT. Translation gives CASSSSTGDAEAFF.

There are a few counts of this clonotype. V is TRBV6-5 and J is TRBJ2-1; weak D call: TRBD2 (7 bases). CDR3 size: 13 residues. The V gene's germline CDR1 is MNHEY and CDR2 SVGAGI. In nucleotides, the CDR3 is TGTGCGAAAGATCGGGGGGCTGTCGATGAGCAGTTCTTC. Protein sequence: CAKDRGAVDEQFF.

The V call is TRBV20-1, the J call TRBJ1-5; D is unresolved. Trimming removed 1 base from V and 3 bases from J, with 7 bases in between. CDR3 length equals 13 residues. Per germline, CDR1 DFQATT and CDR2 SNEGSKA (reference sequence). As DNA, the CDR3 is TGCAGTGCTAGAGCTAGACACAATCAGCCCCAGCATTTT. Protein sequence: CSARARHNQPQHF.

This clonotype was counted a few times. V gene TRBV5-1 combines with J gene TRBJ1-1; the D gene is possibly TRBD1 (6 bases). Germline CDR1 reads SGHRS; CDR2 reads YFSETQ. CDR3 length: 16 amino acids. V shed 6 bases and J shed 4 bases, with 22 bases lying between them. The DNA of the CDR3 is TGCGCCAGCATTGGTTTTGGGGGCCCCGCCGGCACTGAAGCTTTCTTT. Translated, it gives CASIGFGGPAGTEAFF.

This rearrangement joins TRBV20-1 to TRBJ2-7, with 11 bases matching TRBD1. The germline V gene encodes CDR1 DFQATT and CDR2 SNEGSKA (reference sequence). J gave up 3 bases and V 3 bases, and 4 bases lay outside the gene matches. The CDR3 runs to 14 residues. The CDR3 protein is CSASGTGGGYEQYF. CDR3 nucleotides: TGCAGTGCTAGCGGGACAGGGGGAGGCTACGAGCAGTACTTC.

The genes are TRBV20-1 and TRBJ1-2; TRBD1 is a possible D gene (5 bases). The V gene lost 6 bases and the J gene lost 4 bases, with 21 bases spanning the gap. This CDR3 region has 15 residues. From germline, CDR1 is DFQATT and CDR2 SNEGSKA (reference sequence). This chain's CDR3 is CSAQDPGRLFYGYTF. CDR3 bases: TGCAGTGCCCAAGACCCAGGGAGATTATTCTATGGCTACACCTTC.

This sequence joins TRBV14 and TRBJ1-5, with a possible D match to TRBD1 (5 bases). Trimming pared 4 bases from V and 6 bases from J, leaving 13 bases between. CDR1 is SGHDN, CDR2 FVKESK, per germline. The CDR3 sequence is 14 residues long. For the CDR3, the DNA is TGTGCCAGCAGCCGACCAGGGTTTGGTCAGCCCCAGCATTTT. It codes for CASSRPGFGQPQHF. The full variable domain, completed using reference TRBV14 and TRBJ1-5, is EAGVTQFPSHSVIEKGQTVTLRCDPISGHDNLYWYRRVMGKEIKFLLHFVKESKQDESGMPNNRFLAERTGGTYSTLKVQPAELEDSGVYFCASSRPGFGQPQHFGDGTRLSIL.

This chain uses TRBV12-3 or TRBV12-4 with TRBJ1-2, with D perhaps TRBD1 (5 bases). The CDR3 contains 15 residues. Trimming took off 3 bases at V and 1 base at J, with 12 bases between the two ends. The chain's CDR3 is CASSLWGQYNYGYTF. CDR3 nucleotides: TGTGCCAGCAGTTTGTGGGGCCAGTATAACTATGGCTACACCTTC.

The chain combines TRBV28 with TRBJ2-3, with 14 bases that match TRBD2. V gave up 6 bases and J gave up 7 bases; unmatched junction bases: 6. This CDR3 spans 15 amino acids. Germline CDR1 is MDHEN and CDR2 is SYDVKM. CDR3 loop: CASSGTSGGPNTQYF. CDR3 coding DNA: TGTGCCAGCAGCGGGACTAGCGGGGGACCGAATACGCAGTATTTT.

The chain combines TRBV30 with TRBJ2-7; tentatively, D is TRBD2 (6 bases). Per the germline V gene, CDR1 is GTSNPN and CDR2 is SVGIG (reference sequence). The CDR3 has 15 amino acids. The V end lost 0 bases, the J end lost 2 bases, and 14 bases lay between the germline ends. CDR3 sequence (DNA): TGTGCCTGGAGTGTTGGCGGGATGATTACCTACGAGCAGTACTTC. Translation: CAWSVGGMITYEQYF.

In this sample, this clonotype turned up a few times. The chain couples TRBV7-2 to TRBJ2-7; TRBD1 matches 10 bases. The CDR3 extends over 16 amino acids. Germline loops: CDR1 SGHTA, CDR2 FQGNSA. J gave up 2 bases and V 5 bases, and 9 bases lay outside the gene matches. This CDR3 reads CASSPPPGQGTYEQYF. CDR3 coding DNA: TGTGCCAGCAGCCCGCCCCCGGGACAGGGGACCTACGAGCAGTACTTC.

This clonotype has only a few counts. This rearrangement joins TRBV4-2 to TRBJ2-5; the D is unclear. This CDR3 contains 14 residues. Between the trimmed V and J ends, which lost 4 bases and 4 bases, there was a span of 13 bases. CDR1 is LGHNA and CDR2 is YNFKEQ in the germline V gene. The CDR3 is CASSPALPGETQYF. CDR3 in DNA: TGTGCCAGCAGCCCCGCCCTCCCGGGAGAGACCCAGTACTTC.

This clonotype was counted between two and nine times. J is TRBJ2-5 and V is TRBV29-1; D might be TRBD1 (6 bases). The V end was cut by 6 bases, the J end by 3 bases, with 11 bases between. This CDR3 contains 12 residues. Germline CDR1 SQVTM, CDR2 ANQGSEA. In DNA form, the CDR3 reads TGCAGCGTGGACCGACAGGAAGAGACCCAGTACTTC. This translates into CSVDRQEETQYF.

The chain has TRBV5-6 and TRBJ2-7, with D hard to call. The CDR3 spans 12 residues. The ends were cut back, 2 bases at V and 3 bases at J, with 6 bases in the middle. CDR1 and CDR2 (germline): SGHDT, YYEEEE. The CDR3, as DNA: TGTGCCAGCAGCTTTTCTGACTACGAGCAGTACTTC. Its translation is CASSFSDYEQYF.

This chain joins TRBV5-1 and TRBJ2-5, with D possibly TRBD2 on 6 matching bases. The CDR3 is 15 residues long. Germline V gene lookup returns CDR1 SGHRS and CDR2 YFSETQ. The germline V and J ends were trimmed by 4 bases and 3 bases, with 16 bases remaining between them. In nucleotides, the CDR3 is TGCGCCAGCAGCAGTGACCGACGGAGGGAAGAGACCCAGTACTTC. As protein: CASSSDRRREETQYF.

This chain connects TRBV28 to TRBJ1-2, with a tentative D call TRBD1 (6 bases). Germline V gene data show CDR1 as MDHEN and CDR2 as SYDVKM. This CDR3 region has 14 residues. Trimming cost V 5 bases and J 0 bases, with 10 bases left between them. The CDR3 here is CASSPTGANYGYTF. The CDR3, as DNA: TGTGCCAGCAGTCCGACAGGAGCTAACTATGGCTACACCTTC.